One sample yielded the 17 T cell receptor beta chains listed below, sequenced in a study of T cells in localized non-small cell lung cancer. Data came from immunoSEQ multiplex PCR; TCRdb stores just in-frame clones and leaves some out. The repertoire includes around 24,000 clones, roughly 84% of them detected once, and about 31% sits in the top ten. The sample consisted of peripheral blood, taken before any cancer treatment. The receptors shown here come from a male donor older than 55 with stage I squamous cell lung carcinoma.

The rearrangement uses TRBV7-2 and TRBJ1-3; weak D call: TRBD1 (6 bases). Trimming took 3 bases from V and 4 from J, leaving 7 bases between them. The germline gives CDR1 SGHTA, CDR2 FQGNSA. The CDR3 is 13 amino acids. DNA for the CDR3: TGTGCCAGCAGCTTCCAGGGGGGAAACACCATATATTTT. Amino acids: CASSFQGGNTIYF.

As DNA, the CDR3 is TGTGCCAGCAGTCGGGACAGCAATCAGCCCCAGCATTTT. Residues: CASSRDSNQPQHF. The genes are TRBV7-8 and TRBJ1-5; weak D call: TRBD1 (5 bases). V was cut by 6 bases and J by 1 base, with 7 bases left in between. This CDR3 region has 13 residues. The germline V gene encodes CDR1 SGHVS and CDR2 FQNEAQ.

V gene TRBV5-6 combines with J gene TRBJ2-1; TRBD1 agrees at 9 bases. Trimming took 6 bases from V and 2 from J; bases not matched to a gene: 6. Germline lookup yields CDR1 SGHDT and CDR2 YYEEEE. The CDR3 has 15 residues. In nucleotides, the CDR3 is TGTGCCAGCACCGGGGGACAGGGACCCTACAATGAGCAGTTCTTC. Translating it yields CASTGGQGPYNEQFF. Full variable domain (outside the CDR3, taken from reference TRBV5-6 and TRBJ2-1): DAGVTQSPTHLIKTRGQQVTLRCSPKSGHDTVSWYQQALGQGPQFIFQYYEEEERQRGNFPDRFSGHQFPNYSSELNVNALLLGDSALYLCASTGGQGPYNEQFFGPGTRLTVL.

This clone was seen just once. The V call is TRBV30, the J call TRBJ1-5; 9 bases are a match to TRBD1. The CDR3 runs to 15 residues. Germline V gives CDR1 GTSNPN, CDR2 SVGIG (reference sequence). The V and J ends lost 3 bases and 0 bases, in that order; junction bases with no gene match: 3. In DNA, the CDR3 is TGTGCCTGGAGGGGGACAGGGAATAGCAATCAGCCCCAGCATTTT. Translation gives CAWRGTGNSNQPQHF.

The CDR3 coding sequence is TGTGCCAGCAGTTTCGGGGGACATCAGCCCCAGCATTTT. It encodes CASSFGGHQPQHF. The chain couples TRBV27 to TRBJ1-5, with D perhaps matching TRBD1 (5 bases). The V gene's germline CDR1 is MNHEY and CDR2 SMNVEV (reference sequence). This CDR3 has 13 amino acids. V lost 3 bases and J 5 bases, leaving 8 bases between the germline ends.

This clone has a handful of counts. This chain uses TRBV18 with TRBJ1-5, with no clear D. Trimming took off 1 base at V and 0 bases at J, with 4 bases between the two ends. The CDR3 loop spans 14 amino acids. Germline V gene lookup returns CDR1 KGHSH and CDR2 LQKENI. CDR3 amino acids: CASSPQNSNQPQHF. The CDR3 DNA follows: TGTGCCAGCTCACCACAGAATAGCAATCAGCCCCAGCATTTT.

The rearrangement uses TRBV6-5 and TRBJ1-1; 9 bases map to TRBD1. Germline values: CDR1 MNHEY, CDR2 SVGAGI. V shed 2 bases and J 4 bases; nucleotides not matched to a gene: 2. This CDR3 comprises 14 residues. For the CDR3, the DNA is TGTGCCAGCAGTTACGTGACAGGGGGCACTGAAGCTTTCTTT. This encodes CASSYVTGGTEAFF.

The chain uses TRBV7-6 and TRBJ2-5; the D is unclear. V dropped 4 bases and J dropped 3 bases, with 12 bases sitting between them. The CDR3 has 14 amino acids. Germline V gene data show CDR1 as SGHVS and CDR2 as FNYEAQ. The CDR3 DNA reads TGTGCCAGCAGCTCCCTGTTGGCAGAAGAGACCCAGTACTTC. Translation: CASSSLLAEETQYF.

The chain has TRBV29-1 and TRBJ1-2, with D unclear. The CDR3 has 16 residues. Germline CDR1 is SQVTM and CDR2 is ANQGSEA. The V end was cut by 7 bases, the J end by 1 base, with 22 bases between. The DNA of the CDR3 is TGCAGCGATGGGCAGGCAGCGGTCCCCAGTAACTATGGCTACACCTTC. Encoded protein: CSDGQAAVPSNYGYTF.

The chain has TRBV6-7 and TRBJ2-1, with TRBD2 as a possible D gene (6 bases). TRBV6-7 is an ORF, with its function uncertain. There are 12 residues in the CDR3. Trimming took 10 bases from V and 10 from J, leaving 17 bases between them. CDR3 protein: CAKVRQGGEQFF. The DNA for the CDR3 is TGTGCCAAAGTAAGGCAGGGAGGAGAGCAGTTCTTC.

The gene calls are TRBV9 and TRBJ1-2; 12 bases align to TRBD1. The CDR3 is 14 residues long. The V and J ends lost 3 bases and 7 bases, in that order; junction bases with no gene match: 4. Germline V gene data show CDR1 as SGDLS and CDR2 as YYNGEE. The CDR3 nucleotides are TGTGCCAGCAGCGGGGGACAGGGGGCTGGTGGCTACACCTTC. As protein: CASSGGQGAGGYTF. Based on the CDR3 plus reference TRBV9 and TRBJ1-2, the full variable domain is DSGVTQTPKHLITATGQRVTLRCSPRSGDLSVYWYQQSLDQGLQFLIQYYNGEERAKGNILERFSAQQFPDLHSELNLSSLELGDSALYFCASSGGQGAGGYTFGSGTRLTVV.

This clone has a handful of counts. This chain joins TRBV5-4 and TRBJ2-7; TRBD2 matches at 12 bases. Germline CDR1 SGHNT, CDR2 YYREEE (reference sequence). The CDR3 extends over 20 amino acids. With 0 bases clipped from V and 9 bases from J, the junction kept 22 bases outside the gene matches. DNA for the CDR3: TGTGCCAGCAGCTTGGGGTTGAGAACTGGGACTAGCGGGCTCCTGGGCGCGCAGTACTTC. It is translated as CASSLGLRTGTSGLLGAQYF.

The CDR3 DNA sequence: TGTGCCAGCAGCTTGGGGGGGTTCCGTTATGGCTACACCTTC. Amino acid sequence: CASSLGGFRYGYTF. The rearrangement links TRBV5-5 to TRBJ1-2; possible D gene TRBD1, 5 bases. Germline loops: CDR1 SGHKS, CDR2 YYEKEE (reference sequence). CDR3 size: 14 residues. Trimming took 0 bases from V and 5 from J, leaving 11 bases between them. Variable domain in full (rest from reference TRBV5-5 and TRBJ1-2): DAGVTQSPTHLIKTRGQQVTLRCSPISGHKSVSWYQQVLGQGPQFIFQYYEKEERGRGNFPDRFSARQFPNYSSELNVNALLLGDSALYLCASSLGGFRYGYTFGSGTRLTVV.

This chain joins TRBV19 and TRBJ1-5; D is undetermined. Germline V lookup: CDR1 LNHDA, CDR2 SQIVND (reference sequence). The CDR3 consists of 12 residues. Trimming took off 5 bases at V and 5 bases at J, with 7 bases between the two ends. CDR3 DNA: TGTGCCAGTAGTCCCCTAGATCAGCCCCAGCATTTT. It specifies CASSPLDQPQHF.

The V and J genes are TRBV6-5 and TRBJ1-2, with TRBD1 as a possible D gene (6 bases). V lost 5 bases and J 4 bases, leaving 11 bases between the germline ends. CDR1 is MNHEY and CDR2 is SVGAGI in the germline V gene. The CDR3 totals 13 residues. The CDR3 sequence: CASSPTGRYGYTF. DNA of the CDR3: TGTGCCAGCAGTCCAACAGGGCGCTATGGCTACACCTTC.

The V and J genes are TRBV5-4 and TRBJ2-1; TRBD1 might be the D (6 bases). Trimming took 6 bases from V and 8 from J, leaving 21 bases between them. This CDR3 is 15 amino acids long. Germline CDR1 is SGHNT and CDR2 is YYREEE (reference sequence). The CDR3 protein is CASTLVAGGQDEQFF. For the CDR3, the DNA is TGTGCCAGCACTCTTGTGGCTGGGGGCCAGGATGAGCAGTTCTTC.

The chain has TRBV9 and TRBJ2-5; TRBD2 agrees at 9 bases. The J call is uncertain, as TRBJ2-7 better fits the DNA end. Per germline, CDR1 SGDLS and CDR2 YYNGEE. The CDR3 consists of 16 residues. The CDR3 loop is CASSPIDAGGIYEQYF. DNA of the CDR3: TGTGCCAGCAGCCCGATCGATGCGGGGGGGATTTACGAGCAGTACTTC.